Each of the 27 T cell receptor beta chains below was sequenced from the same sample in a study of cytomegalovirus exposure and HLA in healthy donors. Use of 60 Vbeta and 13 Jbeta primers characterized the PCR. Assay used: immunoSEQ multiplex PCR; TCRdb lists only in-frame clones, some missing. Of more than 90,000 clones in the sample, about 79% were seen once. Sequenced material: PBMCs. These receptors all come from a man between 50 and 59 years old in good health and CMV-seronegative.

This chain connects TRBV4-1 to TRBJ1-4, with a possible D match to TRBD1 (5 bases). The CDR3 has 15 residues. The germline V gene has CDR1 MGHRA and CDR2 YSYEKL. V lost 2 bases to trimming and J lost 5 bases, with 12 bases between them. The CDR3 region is CASSQLLTENEKLFF. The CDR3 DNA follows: TGCGCCAGCAGCCAACTGTTGACAGAGAATGAAAAACTGTTTTTT.

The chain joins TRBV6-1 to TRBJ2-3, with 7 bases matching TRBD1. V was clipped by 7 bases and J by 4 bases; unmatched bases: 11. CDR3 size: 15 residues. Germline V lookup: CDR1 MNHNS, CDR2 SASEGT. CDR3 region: CASTKERTGADTQYF. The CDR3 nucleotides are TGTGCCAGCACAAAAGAAAGAACAGGGGCAGATACGCAGTATTTT.

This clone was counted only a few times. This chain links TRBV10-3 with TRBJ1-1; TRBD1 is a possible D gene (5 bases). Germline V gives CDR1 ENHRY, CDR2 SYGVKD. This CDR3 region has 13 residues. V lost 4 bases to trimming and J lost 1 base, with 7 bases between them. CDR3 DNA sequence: TGTGCCATCAGTGGACAGAAGAACACTGAAGCTTTCTTT. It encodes CAISGQKNTEAFF.

The CDR3 sequence: CASSIFGNPGQGANYGYTF. The CDR3 DNA reads as TGTGCCAGTAGTATATTTGGCAACCCGGGACAGGGGGCTAACTATGGCTACACCTTC. The gene calls are TRBV19 and TRBJ1-2; 11 bases agree with TRBD1. Germline values: CDR1 LNHDA, CDR2 SQIVND (reference sequence). This CDR3 has 19 residues. V was pared by 2 bases and J by 0 bases, with 11 bases of the junction left unmatched. Together with reference TRBV19 and TRBJ1-2, the CDR3 gives the full variable domain: DGGITQSPKYLFRKEGQNVTLSCEQNLNHDAMYWYRQDPGQGLRLIYYSQIVNDFQKGDIAEGYSVSREKKESFPLTVTSAQKNPTAFYLCASSIFGNPGQGANYGYTFGSGTRLTVV.

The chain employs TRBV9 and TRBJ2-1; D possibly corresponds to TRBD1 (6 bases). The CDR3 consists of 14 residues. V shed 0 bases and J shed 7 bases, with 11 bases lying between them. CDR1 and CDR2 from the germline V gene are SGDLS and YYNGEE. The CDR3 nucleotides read TGTGCCAGCAGCGTAGCAGGGGCTAAGAATGAGCAGTTCTTC. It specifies CASSVAGAKNEQFF. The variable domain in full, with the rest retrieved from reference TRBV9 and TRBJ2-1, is DSGVTQTPKHLITATGQRVTLRCSPRSGDLSVYWYQQSLDQGLQFLIQYYNGEERAKGNILERFSAQQFPDLHSELNLSSLELGDSALYFCASSVAGAKNEQFFGPGTRLTVL.

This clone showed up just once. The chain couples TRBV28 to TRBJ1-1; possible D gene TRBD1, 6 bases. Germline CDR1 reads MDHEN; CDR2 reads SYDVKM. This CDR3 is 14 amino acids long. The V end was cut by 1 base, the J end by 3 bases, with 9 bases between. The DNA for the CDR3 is TGTGCCAGCAGTTTATACAGGGATCACACTGAAGCTTTCTTT. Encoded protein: CASSLYRDHTEAFF.

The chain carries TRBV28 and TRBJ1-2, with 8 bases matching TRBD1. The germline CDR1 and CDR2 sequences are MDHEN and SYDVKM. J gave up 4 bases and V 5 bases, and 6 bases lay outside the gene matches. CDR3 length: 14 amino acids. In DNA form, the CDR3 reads TGTGCCAGCAGTCGAGACAGGGGTGGCTATGGCTACACCTTC. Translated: CASSRDRGGYGYTF.

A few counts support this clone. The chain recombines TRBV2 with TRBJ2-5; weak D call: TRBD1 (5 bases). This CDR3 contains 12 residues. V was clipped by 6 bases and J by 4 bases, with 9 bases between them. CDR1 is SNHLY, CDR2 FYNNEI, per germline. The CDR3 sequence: CASRTTGETQYF. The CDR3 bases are TGTGCCAGCAGGACCACAGGAGAGACCCAGTACTTC.

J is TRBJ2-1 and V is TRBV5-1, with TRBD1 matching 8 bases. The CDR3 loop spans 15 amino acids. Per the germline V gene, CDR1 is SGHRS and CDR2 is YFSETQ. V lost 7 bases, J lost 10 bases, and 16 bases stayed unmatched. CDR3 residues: CASDTGTGSPEEQFF. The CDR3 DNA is TGCGCCAGCGATACCGGGACAGGCAGTCCCGAAGAGCAGTTCTTC.

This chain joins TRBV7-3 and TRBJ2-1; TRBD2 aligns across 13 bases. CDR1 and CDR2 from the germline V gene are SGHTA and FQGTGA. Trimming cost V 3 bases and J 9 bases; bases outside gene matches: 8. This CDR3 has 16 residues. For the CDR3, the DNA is TGTGCCAGCAGCTTTTGGACTAGCGGGAGTAGTGGTGAGCAGTTCTTC. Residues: CASSFWTSGSSGEQFF.

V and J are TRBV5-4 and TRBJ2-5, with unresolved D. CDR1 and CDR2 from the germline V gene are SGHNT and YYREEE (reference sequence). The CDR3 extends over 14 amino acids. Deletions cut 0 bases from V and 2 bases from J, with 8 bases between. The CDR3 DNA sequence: TGTGCCAGCAGCTTGGCCGGCGGACAAGAGACCCAGTACTTC. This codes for CASSLAGGQETQYF.

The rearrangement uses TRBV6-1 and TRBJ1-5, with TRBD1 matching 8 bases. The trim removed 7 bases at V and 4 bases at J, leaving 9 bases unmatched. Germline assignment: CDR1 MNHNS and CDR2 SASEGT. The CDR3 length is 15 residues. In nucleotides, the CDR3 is TGTGCCAGCATATTACGCGGACAGGGAAATCAGCCCCAGCATTTT. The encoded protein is CASILRGQGNQPQHF.

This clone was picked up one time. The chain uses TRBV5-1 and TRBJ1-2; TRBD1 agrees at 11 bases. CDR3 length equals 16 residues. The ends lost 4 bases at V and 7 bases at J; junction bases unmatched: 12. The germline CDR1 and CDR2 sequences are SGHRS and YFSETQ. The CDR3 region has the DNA TGCGCCAGCAGCACGCGGACAGGGGGCGAGGCGGTTGGCTACACCTTC. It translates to CASSTRTGGEAVGYTF. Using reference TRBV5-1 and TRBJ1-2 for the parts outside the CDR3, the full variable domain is KAGVTQTPRYLIKTRGQQVTLSCSPISGHRSVSWYQQTPGQGLQFLFEYFSETQRNKGNFPGRFSGRQFSNSRSEMNVSTLELGDSALYLCASSTRTGGEAVGYTFGSGTRLTVV.

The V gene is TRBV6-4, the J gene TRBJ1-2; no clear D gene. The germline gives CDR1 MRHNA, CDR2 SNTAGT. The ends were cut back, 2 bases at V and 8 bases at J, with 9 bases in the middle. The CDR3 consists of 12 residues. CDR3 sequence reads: CASSDGLRGYTF. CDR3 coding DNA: TGTGCCAGCAGTGACGGGCTGCGCGGCTACACCTTC.

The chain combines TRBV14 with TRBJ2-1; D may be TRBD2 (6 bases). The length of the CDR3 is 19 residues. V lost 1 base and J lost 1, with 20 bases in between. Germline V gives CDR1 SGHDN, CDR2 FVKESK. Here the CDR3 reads CASSQAVHGRVRSYNEQFF. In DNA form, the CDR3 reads TGTGCCAGCAGCCAAGCCGTACACGGGAGAGTGAGATCCTACAATGAGCAGTTCTTC.

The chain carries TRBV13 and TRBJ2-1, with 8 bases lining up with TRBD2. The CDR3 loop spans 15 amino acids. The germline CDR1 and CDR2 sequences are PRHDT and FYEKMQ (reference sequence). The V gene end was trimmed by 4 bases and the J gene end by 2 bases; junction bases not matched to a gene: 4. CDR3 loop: CASSYREGTYNEQFF. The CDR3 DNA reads TGTGCCAGCAGCTATCGGGAGGGGACCTACAATGAGCAGTTCTTC.

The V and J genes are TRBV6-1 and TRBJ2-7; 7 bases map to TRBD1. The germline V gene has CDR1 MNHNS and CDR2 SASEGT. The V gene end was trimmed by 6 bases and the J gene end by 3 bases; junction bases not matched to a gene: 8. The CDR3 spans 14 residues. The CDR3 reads CASSGDRVNYEQYF. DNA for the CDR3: TGTGCCAGCAGCGGAGACAGGGTGAACTACGAGCAGTACTTC.

The CDR3 here is CASSDLRGSNYGYTF. CDR3 sequence (DNA): TGTGCCAGCAGTGACTTGAGGGGGTCAAACTATGGCTACACCTTC. The chain recombines TRBV6-1 with TRBJ1-2; TRBD1 might be the D (6 bases). Germline V gene data show CDR1 as MNHNS and CDR2 as SASEGT. Deletions cut 3 bases from V and 2 bases from J, with 13 bases between. The CDR3 covers 15 residues.

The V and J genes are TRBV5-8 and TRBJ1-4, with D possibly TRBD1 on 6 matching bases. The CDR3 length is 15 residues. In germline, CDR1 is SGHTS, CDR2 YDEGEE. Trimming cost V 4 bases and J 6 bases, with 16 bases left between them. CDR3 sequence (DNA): TGTGCCAGCAGCCCACGCTCGGGGGGCTATGAAAAACTGTTTTTT. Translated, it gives CASSPRSGGYEKLFF.

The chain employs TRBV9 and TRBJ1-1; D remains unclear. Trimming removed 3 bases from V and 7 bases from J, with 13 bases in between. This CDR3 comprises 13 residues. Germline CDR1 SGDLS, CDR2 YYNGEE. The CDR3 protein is CASSGGVGGEAFF. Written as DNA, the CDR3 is TGTGCCAGCAGCGGAGGAGTCGGTGGTGAAGCTTTCTTT.

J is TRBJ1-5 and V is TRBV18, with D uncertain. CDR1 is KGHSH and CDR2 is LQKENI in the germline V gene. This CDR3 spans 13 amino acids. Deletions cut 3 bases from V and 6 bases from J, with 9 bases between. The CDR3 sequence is CASSPVAGQPQHF. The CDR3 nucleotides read TGTGCCAGCTCACCTGTAGCGGGTCAGCCCCAGCATTTT.

The DNA for the CDR3 is TGTGCCAGCAGCTTAGCATCCTTAACTAGCACAGATACGCAGTATTTT. Its translation is CASSLASLTSTDTQYF. The chain uses TRBV7-6 and TRBJ2-3; D is uncertain. V dropped 0 bases and J dropped 0 bases, with 10 bases sitting between them. CDR3 length: 16 amino acids. Germline V gene data show CDR1 as SGHVS and CDR2 as FNYEAQ. The whole variable domain, remainder taken from reference TRBV7-6 and TRBJ2-3, is GAGVSQSPRYKVTKRGQDVALRCDPISGHVSLYWYRQALGQGPEFLTYFNYEAQQDKSGLPNDRFSAERPEGSISTLTIQRTEQRDSAMYRCASSLASLTSTDTQYFGPGTRLTVL.

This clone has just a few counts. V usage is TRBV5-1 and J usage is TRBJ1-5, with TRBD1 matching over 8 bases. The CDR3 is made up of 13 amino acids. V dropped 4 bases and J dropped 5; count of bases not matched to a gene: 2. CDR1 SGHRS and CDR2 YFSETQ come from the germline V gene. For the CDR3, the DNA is TGCGCCAGCAGCCCGGACAGGGATCAGCCCCAGCATTTT. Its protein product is CASSPDRDQPQHF.

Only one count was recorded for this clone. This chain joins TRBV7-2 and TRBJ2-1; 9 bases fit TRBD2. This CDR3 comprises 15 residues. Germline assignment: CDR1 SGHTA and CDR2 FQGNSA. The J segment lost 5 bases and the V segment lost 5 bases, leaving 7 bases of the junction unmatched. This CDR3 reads CASSHWTSEDNEQFF. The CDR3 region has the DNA TGTGCCAGCAGCCACTGGACTAGCGAGGACAATGAGCAGTTCTTC.

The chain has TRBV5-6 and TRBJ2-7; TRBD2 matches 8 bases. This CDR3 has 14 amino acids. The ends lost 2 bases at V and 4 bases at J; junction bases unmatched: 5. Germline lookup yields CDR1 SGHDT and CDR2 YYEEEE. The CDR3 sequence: CASSLSGSLYEQYF. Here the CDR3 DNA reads TGTGCCAGCAGCTTAAGCGGGAGTTTGTACGAGCAGTACTTC.

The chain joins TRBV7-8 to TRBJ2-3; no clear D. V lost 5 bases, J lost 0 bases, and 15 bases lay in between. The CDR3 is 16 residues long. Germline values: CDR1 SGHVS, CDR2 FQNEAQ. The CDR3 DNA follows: TGTGCCAGCAGCCCGCATTTGGAGCCTAGCACAGATACGCAGTATTTT. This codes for CASSPHLEPSTDTQYF.

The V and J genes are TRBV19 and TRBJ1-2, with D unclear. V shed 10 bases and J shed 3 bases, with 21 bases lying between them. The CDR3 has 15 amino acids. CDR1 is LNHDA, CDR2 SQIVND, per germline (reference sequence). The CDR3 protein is CATSPTGEAYYGYTF. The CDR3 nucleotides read TGTGCCACCAGCCCCACCGGGGAGGCGTACTATGGCTACACCTTC.